This entry describes one T cell receptor (beta chain). Antigen specificity is unknown. These data come from a study of T cells expressing NK-cell markers. On the study more broadly: Sequenced donors, eight in total, included seven who were HCMV-seropositive and one who was seronegative.

Study results and caveats: The same clonotypes also predominated in the CD3+CD56-NKG2C+ fraction of a handful of donors. It is unclear if expanded NKG2C-expressing clones target HCMV antigens.

Making the TCR beta cDNA relied on 5'RACE template switching with UMIs. From its re-call of the 5' RACE reads, TCRdb lists each CDR3 protein once, without DNA. The specimen's table records 160,000 or so distinct CDR3 sequences. This CDR3 region has 15 residues. The V gene's germline CDR1 is SGHVS and CDR2 FQNEAQ. The sample consisted of blood T cells: a sorted CD56 or NKG2C T cell subset, CD4+ or CD8+ T cells, or bulk PBMC T cells (not recorded which). The chain uses TRBV7-8 and TRBJ2-5; TCRdb selects TRBD1, and the lack of DNA leaves this call unchecked. The sequence came from a woman aged 18 to 75 in good health. CDR3 sequence reads: CASSLKALTQETQYF.